Presented here are 12 T cell receptor beta chains from one specimen sequenced in a study of cytomegalovirus exposure and HLA in healthy donors. Primers for the PCR totalled 60 Vbeta and 13 Jbeta. Profiling relied on immunoSEQ multiplex PCR, and the TCRdb table lists in-frame clones only, not all of them. Of tens of thousands of clones listed, about 73% are singletons. The sample was PBMCs. The receptors come from a woman in her twenties or thirties in good health and CMV-seronegative.

The chain uses TRBV6-5 and TRBJ2-2; TRBD2 is a possible D gene (5 bases). CDR1 and CDR2 from the germline V gene are MNHEY and SVGAGI. The CDR3 runs to 15 residues. V shed 6 bases and J shed 0 bases, with 11 bases lying between them. The CDR3 nucleotides read TGTGCCAGCAGCCGCGGGCAGACGAACACCGGGGAGCTGTTTTTT. Its translation is CASSRGQTNTGELFF.

This clone appeared a few times. V gene TRBV2 combines with J gene TRBJ1-1, with 7 bases aligning to TRBD1. Germline loops: CDR1 SNHLY, CDR2 FYNNEI. Trimming cost V 5 bases and J 2 bases; bases outside gene matches: 8. The CDR3 loop spans 15 amino acids. The CDR3 bases are TGTGCCAGCAGTCAGATACAGGGGTCTAACACTGAAGCTTTCTTT. Its protein product is CASSQIQGSNTEAFF.

This clone has only one observation. The chain links TRBV29-1 to TRBJ2-2; D not resolved. The V and J ends lost 2 bases and 7 bases respectively, with 8 bases between them. The germline gives CDR1 SQVTM, CDR2 ANQGSEA. The CDR3 is made up of 12 amino acids. The CDR3 spells CSVETRFGELFF. The CDR3 DNA reads TGCAGCGTTGAAACGCGGTTCGGGGAGCTGTTTTTT.

CDR3 protein: CASSYLGAGYGYTF. CDR3 DNA: TGTGCCAGCAGTTACTTGGGGGCTGGCTATGGCTACACCTTC. The chain links TRBV6-5 to TRBJ1-2, with D perhaps matching TRBD1 (6 bases). The CDR3 is made up of 14 amino acids. Trimming left V 1 base short and J 4 bases short, with 10 bases between. Germline assignment: CDR1 MNHEY and CDR2 SVGAGI.

The chain links TRBV6-1 to TRBJ1-4; weak D call: TRBD1 (6 bases). Deletions cut 3 bases from V and 8 bases from J, with 13 bases between. The CDR3 spans 14 residues. Germline assignment: CDR1 MNHNS and CDR2 SASEGT. CDR3 bases: TGTGCCAGCAGTGATCGTCAGGGGATAGAAAAACTGTTTTTT. The encoded protein is CASSDRQGIEKLFF.

Comments on this clone: This sample also contains other DNA sequences that code for the same CDR3. The rearrangement joins TRBV30 to TRBJ1-1; D not certain. The CDR3 is made up of 13 amino acids. Between the trimmed V and J ends, which lost 4 bases and 1 base, there was a span of 10 bases. Germline loops: CDR1 GTSNPN, CDR2 SVGIG (reference sequence). In DNA form, the CDR3 reads TGTGCCTGGAATAGGCAGGAGAACACTGAAGCTTTCTTT. Translated, it gives CAWNRQENTEAFF.

This rearrangement joins TRBV2 to TRBJ1-5; no clear D gene. The CDR3 extends over 14 amino acids. Germline loops: CDR1 SNHLY, CDR2 FYNNEI. V lost 6 bases and J 1 base, leaving 10 bases between the germline ends. CDR3 loop: CASRLSGSNQPQHF. The CDR3 nucleotides are TGTGCCAGCAGACTATCGGGGAGCAATCAGCCCCAGCATTTT.

V is TRBV5-1 and J is TRBJ1-1; possibly TRBD1 for D (5 bases). Germline CDR1 reads SGHRS; CDR2 reads YFSETQ. The CDR3 consists of 15 residues. Trimming removed 4 bases from V and 0 bases from J, with 13 bases in between. The CDR3 sequence: CASSGLDTLNTEAFF. In DNA form, the CDR3 reads TGCGCCAGCAGCGGATTGGACACCTTGAACACTGAAGCTTTCTTT.

This clone was seen only a few times. The chain links TRBV29-1 to TRBJ1-1; D gene ambiguous. The V gene lost 4 bases and the J gene lost 1 base, with 7 bases spanning the gap. Germline lookup yields CDR1 SQVTM and CDR2 ANQGSEA. The CDR3 consists of 12 residues. The CDR3 is CSVVGGNTEAFF. CDR3 in DNA: TGCAGCGTTGTCGGAGGGAACACTGAAGCTTTCTTT.

The J gene is TRBJ1-5, the V gene TRBV7-8; D uncertain. This CDR3 comprises 15 residues. The V end lost 5 bases, the J end lost 2 bases, and 13 bases lay between the germline ends. Germline V gene data show CDR1 as SGHVS and CDR2 as FQNEAQ. The CDR3 is CASSPPGLGNQPQHF. Written as DNA, the CDR3 is TGTGCCAGCAGCCCTCCAGGTCTGGGCAATCAGCCCCAGCATTTT.

V is TRBV6-5 and J is TRBJ2-1; D might be TRBD1 (5 bases). The CDR3 is 13 residues long. V was pared by 4 bases and J by 6 bases, with 10 bases between. Germline V gene data show CDR1 as MNHEY and CDR2 as SVGAGI. Here the CDR3 DNA reads TGTGCCAGCAGTTGGGGCCTCACCAATGAGCAGTTCTTC. It specifies CASSWGLTNEQFF.

The CDR3 spells CASSRDEGGYEQYF. The CDR3 region has the DNA TGTGCCAGCAGTCGAGACGAAGGAGGATACGAGCAGTACTTC. This rearrangement joins TRBV6-5 to TRBJ2-7; a possible D gene is TRBD2 (5 bases). The CDR3 spans 14 residues. CDR1 is MNHEY, CDR2 SVGAGI, per germline. Deletions cut 5 bases from V and 4 bases from J, with 15 bases between.